This T cell receptor beta chain comes out of a study of OX40 agonist ivuxolimab in advanced cancers. Generated by immunoSEQ multiplex PCR, the TCRdb table keeps only in-frame clones and is missing some. The table lists about 48,000 clones, roughly nine tenths of them singletons. A remark on this clone: What it binds is unknown.

Study-level points and caveats: Low levels of normalized T-cell clonal expansion also appeared in some nonresponders.

The V gene lost 7 bases and the J gene lost 3 bases, with 11 bases spanning the gap. Germline V lookup: CDR1 MDHEN, CDR2 SYDVKM. The CDR3 contains 13 residues. The TCR sequence derives from an adult with an advanced solid tumor such as melanoma, head and neck, liver or kidney cancer. The sample consisted of CD4+ or CD8+ T cells sorted from blood, taken in a trial of the OX40 agonist ivuxolimab. The rearrangement uses TRBV28 and TRBJ2-3; D perhaps matches TRBD2 (5 bases). The CDR3 DNA is TGTGCCAGCAAGGTTTCGGGGACAGATACGCAGTATTTT. This sequence encodes CASKVSGTDTQYF.